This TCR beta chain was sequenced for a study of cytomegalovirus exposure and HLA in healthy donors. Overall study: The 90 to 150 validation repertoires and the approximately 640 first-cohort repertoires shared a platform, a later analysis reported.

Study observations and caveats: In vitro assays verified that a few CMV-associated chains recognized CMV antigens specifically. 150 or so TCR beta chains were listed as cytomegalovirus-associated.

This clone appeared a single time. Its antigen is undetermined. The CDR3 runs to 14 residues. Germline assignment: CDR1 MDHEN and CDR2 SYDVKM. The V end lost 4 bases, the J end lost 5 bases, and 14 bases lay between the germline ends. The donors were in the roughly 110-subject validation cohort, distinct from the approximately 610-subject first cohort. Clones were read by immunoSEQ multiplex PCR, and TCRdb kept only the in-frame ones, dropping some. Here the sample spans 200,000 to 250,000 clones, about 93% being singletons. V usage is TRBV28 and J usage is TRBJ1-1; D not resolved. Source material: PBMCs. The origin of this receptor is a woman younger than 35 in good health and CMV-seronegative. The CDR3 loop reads CASSSPPVLTEAFF. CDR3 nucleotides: TGTGCCAGCAGTTCCCCCCCGGTTCTAACTGAAGCTTTCTTT.